The following is a TCR beta chain sequence with its context. The record originates from a study of blood T cell repertoires in COVID-19. Whole-study context: Samples taken during acute and convalescent COVID-19 were collected in the United States, Italy and Spain.

Authors' processing steps: Counts of nucleated cells, estimated from reference gene primer amplification, were obtained. The assay was immunoSEQ multiplex PCR, and TCRdb's table has in-frame clones only and misses some. The V and J calls and clone size were taken over from that table, and D and trimming were inferred from the DNA. The top ten hold approximately 6.2% of the sample, which has 250,000 or so clones, around 85% seen once. Germline V gene lookup returns CDR1 SGHRS and CDR2 YFSETQ. CDR3 length: 13 amino acids. The trim removed 4 bases at V and 4 bases at J, leaving 3 bases unmatched. Sequencing input: peripheral blood. This TCR derives from a man aged 60-69 years with acute or convalescent COVID-19. The chain joins TRBV5-1 to TRBJ1-1; 8 bases agree with TRBD1. The CDR3 DNA is TGCGCCAGCAGCACTGGACAGGGCACTGAAGCTTTCTTT. This codes for CASSTGQGTEAFF.